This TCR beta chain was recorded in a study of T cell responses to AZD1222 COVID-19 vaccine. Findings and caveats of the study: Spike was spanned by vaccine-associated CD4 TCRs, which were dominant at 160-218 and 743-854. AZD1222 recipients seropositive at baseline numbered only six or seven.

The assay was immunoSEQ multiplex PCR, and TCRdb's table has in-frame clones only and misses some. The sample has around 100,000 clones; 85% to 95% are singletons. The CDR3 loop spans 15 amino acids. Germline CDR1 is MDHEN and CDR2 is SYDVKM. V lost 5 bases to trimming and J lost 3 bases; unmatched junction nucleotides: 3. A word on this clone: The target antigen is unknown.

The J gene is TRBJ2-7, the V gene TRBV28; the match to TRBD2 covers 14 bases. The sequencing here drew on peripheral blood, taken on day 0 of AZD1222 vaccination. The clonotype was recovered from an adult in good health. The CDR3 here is CASSPGLAGGYEQYF. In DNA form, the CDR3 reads TGTGCCAGCAGTCCCGGACTAGCGGGGGGCTACGAGCAGTACTTC.